The 22 T cell receptor beta chains below come from one sample, sequenced in a study of T cell repertoires in cytomegalovirus infection (dated by TCRdb to 2018 to 2020). No antigen has been assigned to these receptors. Read against the paper, the sample's treatment or condition label means: in vitro stimulation with specific CMV peptide epitopes to enrich CMV-specific T cells. Sequencing took place on an Illumina HiSeq 1500. Using fastp trimming at Q25 and MiXCR clonotype assembly, TCRdb reanalyzed the public sequencing data and kept in-frame beta chains. Merged by CDR3 protein, the rows form single entries marked with the most common genes and DNA. The sample records about 920,000 distinct CDR3 sequences, about 33% of which are singletons. Of the sample, around 15% is held by the ten largest clones. The specimen was cultured CD8+ T cells from PBMCs, collected from culture after CMV antigen stimulation. Every receptor here comes from a human donor in good health (CMV status not recorded). Some clones in this sample may be carry-over from other donors' samples.

The chain uses TRBV3-1 and TRBJ2-2; 8 bases match TRBD1. Germline trimming cut 3 bases from V and 5 bases from J; bases unmatched to any gene: 8. Looked up from germline, CDR1 is LGHDT and CDR2 is YNNKEL (reference sequence). The CDR3 is 16 residues long. The CDR3 region has the DNA TGTGCCAGCAGCCAGGCCCCAGGGGGCTGGACCGGGGAGCTGTTTTTT. Translation gives CASSQAPGGWTGELFF. Filled out from reference TRBV3-1 and TRBJ2-2, the complete variable domain reads DTAVSQTPKYLVTQMGNDKSIKCEQNLGHDTMYWYKQDSKKFLKIMFSYNNKELIINETVPNRFSPKSPDKAHLNLHINSLELGDSAVYFCASSQAPGGWTGELFFGEGSRLTVL.

The chain links TRBV28 to TRBJ2-4; no definite D call. V lost 6 bases and J lost 0, with 9 bases in between. Germline CDR1 MDHEN, CDR2 SYDVKM. There are 14 residues in the CDR3. The CDR3 region is CASSLYLAKNIQYF. As DNA, the CDR3 is TGTGCCAGCAGCCTATATCTAGCCAAAAACATTCAGTACTTC.

The chain combines TRBV20-1 with TRBJ2-5, with 8 bases matching TRBD2. The CDR3 loop spans 16 amino acids. The germline gives CDR1 DFQATT, CDR2 SNEGSKA (reference sequence). V lost 5 bases and J lost 0; bases outside the gene matches: 11. Here the CDR3 reads CSAADGGAVYQETQYF. CDR3 sequence (DNA): TGCAGTGCTGCCGACGGGGGGGCTGTTTACCAAGAGACCCAGTACTTC.

In its sample, this clonotype was seen once. J is TRBJ2-1 and V is TRBV4-3, with TRBD2 matching over 13 bases. Germline lookup yields CDR1 LGHNA and CDR2 YSLEER. The CDR3 runs to 16 residues. V dropped 4 bases and J dropped 8; count of bases not matched to a gene: 8. This chain's CDR3 is CASSPLGLAGADEQFF. CDR3 in DNA: TGCGCCAGCAGCCCCCTTGGACTAGCGGGGGCTGATGAGCAGTTCTTC.

V gene TRBV20-1 combines with J gene TRBJ2-5; D might be TRBD2 (6 bases). The CDR3 contains 18 residues. Germline assignment: CDR1 DFQATT and CDR2 SNEGSKA (reference sequence). V lost 0 bases and J 7 bases, leaving 27 bases between the germline ends. CDR3 sequence (DNA): TGCAGTGCTAGAGAAAGGGTCCGAACTAGCAGCCCTCGGGGGACCCAGTACTTC. Encoded protein: CSARERVRTSSPRGTQYF.

Turning to this clonotype: One base away lies a much larger clone, so this may be a sequencing read error. The rearrangement uses TRBV7-2 and TRBJ2-3; 9 nucleotides match TRBD2. Germline V gene lookup returns CDR1 SGHTA and CDR2 FQGNSA. The CDR3 consists of 16 residues. The CDR3 bases are TGTGACAGCAGCCCCTGGACTAGCGAGGACACAGATACGCAGTATTTT. Its translation: CDSSPWTSEDTDTQYF.

This clonotype has just one count. V and J are TRBV4-1 and TRBJ2-6; D may match TRBD1 or TRBD2 (5 bases each). Trimming removed 0 bases at V and 1 base at J, with 16 bases between. Germline V gene data show CDR1 as MGHRA and CDR2 as YSYEKL. The CDR3 runs 19 residues. CDR3: CASSQEGRGPKSGANVLTF. The CDR3 DNA follows: TGCGCCAGCAGCCAAGAGGGCCGGGGCCCGAAGTCTGGGGCCAACGTCCTGACTTTC.

This rearrangement joins TRBV10-2 to TRBJ2-5; TRBD2 is a possible D gene (5 bases). The CDR3 sequence is 15 residues long. V lost 6 bases and J 4 bases, leaving 18 bases between the germline ends. Germline V gene sequence: CDR1 WSHSY, CDR2 SAAADI. In DNA form, the CDR3 reads TGCGCCAGCAGAGTTTCACCAGGACGGGGAGAGACCCAGTACTTC. Amino acids: CASRVSPGRGETQYF.

This chain links TRBV6-1 with TRBJ2-1; 11 positions match TRBD2. CDR1 MNHNS and CDR2 SASEGT come from the germline V gene. J gave up 8 bases and V 6 bases, and 6 bases lay outside the gene matches. The CDR3 length is 14 residues. The CDR3 is CASRELAGEDEQFF. In DNA form, the CDR3 reads TGTGCCAGCAGGGAACTAGCGGGGGAAGATGAGCAGTTCTTC.

This sequence joins TRBV2 and TRBJ1-5; D perhaps matches TRBD1 (6 bases). V dropped 4 bases and J dropped 5 bases, with 9 bases sitting between them. Per the germline V gene, CDR1 is SNHLY and CDR2 is FYNNEI. The CDR3 totals 13 residues. In DNA, the CDR3 is TGTGCCAGCAGTGCCGGGGGGCATCAGCCCCAGCATTTT. Its translation: CASSAGGHQPQHF.

This sequence joins TRBV12-3 or TRBV12-4 and TRBJ1-1, with TRBD1 as a possible D gene (5 bases). V gave up 5 bases and J gave up 6 bases, with 16 bases separating them. CDR3 length: 14 residues. The CDR3 spells CASSPKQATPEAFF. CDR3 coding DNA: TGTGCCAGCAGTCCGAAACAGGCGACCCCTGAAGCTTTCTTT.

This clonotype has a handful of counts. The chain is built from TRBV27 and TRBJ1-2; 9 bases are shared with TRBD1. This CDR3 is built from 14 residues. The junction had 4 bases not matched to a gene; V was cut back by 4 bases and J by 4 bases. Germline V gives CDR1 MNHEY, CDR2 SMNVEV (reference sequence). CDR3: CASSSRDRVYGYTF. The CDR3 coding sequence is TGTGCCAGCAGTTCCCGGGACAGGGTCTATGGCTACACCTTC.

The chain links TRBV6-1 to TRBJ2-7; 8 nucleotides align to TRBD1. This CDR3 contains 16 residues. Germline lookup yields CDR1 MNHNS and CDR2 SASEGT. Trimming cost V 4 bases and J 2 bases; bases outside gene matches: 10. CDR3 in DNA: TGTGCCAGCAGTGCCCTACAGGGGGTTAGGCCCTACGAGCAGTACGTC. It codes for CASSALQGVRPYEQYV.

The chain uses TRBV7-8 and TRBJ2-1, with 7 nucleotides matching TRBD2. Germline assignment: CDR1 SGHVS and CDR2 FQNEAQ. The ends lost 3 bases at V and 6 bases at J; junction bases unmatched: 17. The CDR3 sequence is 18 residues long. Here the CDR3 DNA reads TGTGCCAGCAGCTTGGGAGCCCCGTCGGGAGGATATGGCAATGAGCAGTTCTTC. Protein product: CASSLGAPSGGYGNEQFF.

This clonotype was observed a few times. The gene calls are TRBV10-3 and TRBJ2-6; possibly TRBD1 for D (6 bases). V was shortened by 6 bases and J by 1 base, with 19 bases between the two germline ends. This CDR3 is built from 18 residues. Germline V lookup: CDR1 ENHRY, CDR2 SYGVKD. The CDR3 DNA reads TGTGCCATCAGGACCCGGGACAACAAGCGTTCTGGGGCCAACGTCCTGACTTTC. Translating it yields CAIRTRDNKRSGANVLTF.

This clonotype was seen only a few times. The V call is TRBV16, the J call TRBJ2-6; possibly TRBD2 for D (5 bases). V lost 3 bases, J lost 0 bases, and 12 bases lay in between. Germline V CDR1 and CDR2: KGHSY, FQNENV. The CDR3 contains 17 residues. The CDR3 DNA follows: TGTGCCAGCAGCCATGGGAGCATAAACTCTGGGGCCAACGTCCTGACTTTC. This sequence encodes CASSHGSINSGANVLTF.

In its sample, this clonotype was seen a few times. This rearrangement joins TRBV6-1 to TRBJ1-5; D unclear. Germline V gene sequence: CDR1 MNHNS, CDR2 SASEGT. V gave up 1 base and J gave up 7 bases, with 11 bases separating them. The CDR3 runs 14 residues. In DNA, the CDR3 is TGTGCCAGCAGTGAAGTGATGGGCGGCCAGCCCCAGCATTTT. Translated, it gives CASSEVMGGQPQHF.

The gene calls are TRBV25-1 and TRBJ1-1; TRBD1 might be the D (5 bases). CDR1 is MGHDK, CDR2 SYGVNS, per germline. V lost 5 bases, J lost 6 bases, and 16 bases lay in between. CDR3 length equals 14 residues. The CDR3 loop is CASSLPGRGSEAFF. The CDR3 DNA reads as TGTGCCAGCAGTCTCCCTGGAAGGGGTTCTGAAGCTTTCTTT.

Many counts were recorded for this clonotype. V usage is TRBV27 and J usage is TRBJ1-1; D perhaps matches TRBD1 (5 bases). There are 12 residues in the CDR3. The germline V gene has CDR1 MNHEY and CDR2 SMNVEV (reference sequence). Trimming pared 6 bases from V and 1 base from J, leaving 6 bases between. CDR3 coding DNA: TGTGCCAGCAGACAGGAGAACACTGAAGCTTTCTTT. Its translation: CASRQENTEAFF.

V and J are TRBV5-4 and TRBJ1-1, with D perhaps TRBD1 (5 bases). The ends were cut back, 6 bases at V and 7 bases at J, with 13 bases in the middle. This CDR3 has 12 amino acids. CDR1 is SGHNT and CDR2 is YYREEE in the germline V gene (reference sequence). The CDR3 sequence is CASTPGDGEAFF. The CDR3 DNA reads TGTGCCAGCACCCCGGGGGATGGTGAAGCTTTCTTT.

The chain recombines TRBV9 with TRBJ2-5; TRBD1 matches at 7 bases. The J segment lost 4 bases and the V segment lost 4 bases, leaving 7 bases of the junction unmatched. This CDR3 is built from 14 residues. CDR1 SGDLS and CDR2 YYNGEE come from the germline V gene. In DNA, the CDR3 is TGTGCCAGCAGCCCATGGGACAGACGAGAGACCCAGTACTTC. As protein: CASSPWDRRETQYF.

Only a few counts were recorded for this clonotype. The V gene is TRBV4-3, the J gene TRBJ1-2; D is ambiguous. Trimming removed 4 bases at V and 2 bases at J, with 11 bases between. The V gene's germline CDR1 is LGHNA and CDR2 YSLEER. This CDR3 spans 14 amino acids. The CDR3 reads CASSREEGNYGYTF. The CDR3 DNA follows: TGCGCCAGCAGCCGAGAAGAGGGAAACTATGGCTACACCTTC.